This TCR beta chain was captured in a study of T-cell reconstitution after alpha-beta-depleted transplantation in children (TCRdb year 2016). About the study as a whole: T-cell immune reconstitution after TCRalphabeta/CD19-depleted allogeneic hematopoietic cell transplantation in children was quantitatively tracked in the study by means of TCR repertoire profiling.

Library preparation used PCR. Sequencing instrument: Illumina HiSeq 2500. Molecular barcoding was employed in the preparation of TCR libraries, with unique molecular identifiers being used to normalize TCRbeta repertoire quantification. The raw public data were reprocessed by TCRdb itself: fastp quality trimming at Q25, MiXCR clonotype calling, in-frame beta chains only. When rows share a CDR3 protein, they turn into one entry using the most common DNA and genes. Here the sample has hundreds of thousands of distinct CDR3 sequences; 15% to 20% occur a single time. The top ten clonotypes cover about 1.1% of the sample. Including the terminal cysteine and phenylalanine, the CDR3 comprises 14 residues. Just CDR3 DNA is preserved here, 42 bases in frame from base 1. Trimmed from V: 0 bases; trimmed from J: 7 bases; junction bases lacking a gene match: 4. Per the germline V gene (reference sequence), DFQATT is the CDR1 and SNEGSKA is the CDR2.

A note on this clonotype: It has no known antigen specificity. No quality values exist for individual bases; no much larger clone is one base distant.

The source material was PBMCs from the stem cell graft donor, sampled from the stem cell graft. The sequence came from a human donor who donated a stem cell graft to a child with acute myeloid leukemia. In this chain, TRBV20-1 is recombined with TRBJ1-2; TRBD1 matches 11 bases in the middle. The DNA sequence is TGCAGTGCTAGAGATCTGGGACAGGGGGGTGGCTACACCTTC. This yields the protein CSARDLGQGGGYTF.